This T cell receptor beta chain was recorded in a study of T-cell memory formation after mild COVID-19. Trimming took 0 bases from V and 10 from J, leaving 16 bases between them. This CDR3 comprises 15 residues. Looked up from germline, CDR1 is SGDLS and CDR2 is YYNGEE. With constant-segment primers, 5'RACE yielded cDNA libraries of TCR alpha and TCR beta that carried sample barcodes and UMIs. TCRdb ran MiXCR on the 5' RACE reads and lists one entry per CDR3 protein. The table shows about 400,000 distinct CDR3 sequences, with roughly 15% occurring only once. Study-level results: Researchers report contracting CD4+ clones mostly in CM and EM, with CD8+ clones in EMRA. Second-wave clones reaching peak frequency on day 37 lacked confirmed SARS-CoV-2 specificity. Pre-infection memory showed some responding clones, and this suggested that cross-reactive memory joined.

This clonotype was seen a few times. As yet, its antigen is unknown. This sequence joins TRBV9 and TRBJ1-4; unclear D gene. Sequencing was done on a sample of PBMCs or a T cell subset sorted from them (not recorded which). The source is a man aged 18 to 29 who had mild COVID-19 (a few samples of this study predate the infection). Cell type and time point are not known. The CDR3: CASSVEAGPSGKLFF. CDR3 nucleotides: TGTGCCAGCAGCGTAGAGGCCGGACCAAGCGGAAAACTGTTTTTT.